Listed here are 21 T cell receptor beta chains from one sample, sequenced in a study of shared clonotypes between healthy human individuals. Some clones are missing from TCRdb's copy, which holds only in-frame ones; the method was immunoSEQ multiplex PCR. The table shows some 2,100,000 clones, with 90% to 95% occurring only once. Naive CD8 populations comprised CD45RO-negative cells positively selected for CCR7, excluding terminally differentiated effector memory CD45RA+ cells. Sample: naive CD8+ T cells from PBMCs. Receptors originate from a man between 18 and 35 years old in good health. Some clones in this sample may be carry-over from other donors' samples.

The chain joins TRBV10-3 to TRBJ2-5; TRBD1 matches at 8 bases. This CDR3 contains 15 residues. Germline trimming cut 0 bases from V and 5 bases from J; bases unmatched to any gene: 5. Germline values: CDR1 ENHRY, CDR2 SYGVKD. The CDR3 sequence: CAISESRTGRETQYF. In DNA form, the CDR3 reads TGTGCCATCAGTGAGTCTAGGACAGGGCGGGAGACCCAGTACTTC.

The chain combines TRBV11-2 with TRBJ1-4; possible D gene TRBD1, 5 bases. Germline V gene sequence: CDR1 SGHAT, CDR2 FQNNGV. The CDR3 extends over 19 amino acids. Trimming left V 2 bases short and J 8 bases short, with 27 bases between. The CDR3 sequence is CASSLYSRWTQGGREKLFF. The CDR3 DNA reads as TGTGCCAGCAGCTTATATTCCCGATGGACTCAGGGTGGACGGGAAAAACTGTTTTTT.

The rearrangement uses TRBV19 and TRBJ2-7, with D perhaps matching TRBD2 (6 bases). V was trimmed by 1 base and J by 0 bases, leaving 16 bases between them. This CDR3 has 17 residues. CDR1 LNHDA and CDR2 SQIVND come from the germline V gene (reference sequence). CDR3 loop: CASSIVGSSGASYEQYF. The CDR3 DNA is TGTGCCAGTAGTATAGTAGGTAGTAGCGGAGCCTCCTACGAGCAGTACTTC.

On this clone itself: Germline is not matched at one junction end, which may reflect a read error. J is TRBJ2-7 and V is TRBV27; D might be TRBD1 or TRBD2, each matching 5 bases. Germline loops: CDR1 MNHEY, CDR2 SMNVEV (reference sequence). The CDR3 has 16 residues. In DNA form, the CDR3 reads TGTGCCAGCAGTCTATCCAAGGGGACCGAGAGTTTCGAGCAGTACTTC. Amino acid sequence: CASSLSKGTESFEQYF.

The genes are TRBV27 and TRBJ2-7; TRBD1 might be the D (6 bases). V was trimmed by 6 bases and J by 1 base, leaving 13 bases between them. This CDR3 is built from 14 residues. The germline V gene has CDR1 MNHEY and CDR2 SMNVEV (reference sequence). CDR3 region: CASRARQESYEQYF. For the CDR3, the DNA is TGTGCCAGCAGGGCACGACAGGAATCCTACGAGCAGTACTTC.

The chain links TRBV7-9 to TRBJ2-6, with 7 bases that match TRBD2. The CDR3 length is 18 residues. The J segment lost 3 bases and the V segment lost 10 bases, leaving 18 bases of the junction unmatched. Per the germline V gene, CDR1 is SEHNR and CDR2 is FQNEAQ (reference sequence). The CDR3 loop reads CATFSASGEPGGANVLTF. CDR3 nucleotide sequence: TGTGCCACCTTCTCAGCTAGCGGAGAGCCCGGTGGGGCCAACGTCCTGACTTTC.

V gene TRBV6-1 combines with J gene TRBJ2-3; TRBD1 agrees at 7 bases. The CDR3 spans 17 residues. Germline-derived CDR1 and CDR2 are MNHNS and SASEGT. Trimming at V came to 3 bases and at J to 4 bases, leaving 13 bases not matched to a gene. CDR3: CASSDPRRRGHPDTQYF. The CDR3, as DNA: TGTGCCAGCAGTGACCCAAGGCGAAGGGGGCACCCAGATACGCAGTATTTT.

This CDR3 is CASSLLTGRRSDTQYF. The CDR3 DNA reads as TGTGCCAGCAGTTTGCTGACAGGGAGACGGTCAGATACGCAGTATTTT. The chain uses TRBV27 and TRBJ2-3; TRBD1 matches at 7 bases. From germline, CDR1 is MNHEY and CDR2 SMNVEV (reference sequence). V was clipped by 3 bases and J by 4 bases; unmatched bases: 10. The CDR3 is 16 amino acids.

J is TRBJ1-1 and V is TRBV6-5; no definite D call. The CDR3 sequence is 14 residues long. Germline CDR1 is MNHEY and CDR2 is SVGAGI. Trimming took off 6 bases at V and 1 base at J, with 12 bases between the two ends. In DNA form, the CDR3 reads TGTGCCAGCAGCCCACTATGGGGGAACACTGAAGCTTTCTTT. This sequence encodes CASSPLWGNTEAFF.

The rearrangement joins TRBV7-2 to TRBJ2-5, with D tentatively TRBD1 or TRBD2 (5 bases each). The ends were cut back, 8 bases at V and 4 bases at J, with 17 bases in the middle. This CDR3 region has 14 residues. From germline, CDR1 is SGHTA and CDR2 FQGNSA. The CDR3 protein is CASGSAFGGETQYF. The CDR3, as DNA: TGTGCCAGCGGATCGGCGTTTGGGGGAGAGACCCAGTACTTC.

This clone was detected only once. CDR3 coding DNA: TGTGCCAGCAGCTCCGGGACTACCTCCTACAATGAGCAGTTCTTC. Protein sequence: CASSSGTTSYNEQFF. The chain employs TRBV7-9 and TRBJ2-1, with 7 bases lining up with TRBD2. The CDR3 runs to 15 residues. In germline, CDR1 is SEHNR, CDR2 FQNEAQ (reference sequence). V trimming: 4 bases; J trimming: 0 bases; junction bases outside the gene matches: 3.

V gene TRBV27 combines with J gene TRBJ1-2, with D uncertain. Germline-derived CDR1 and CDR2 are MNHEY and SMNVEV (reference sequence). Trimming cost V 6 bases and J 0 bases, with 14 bases left between them. CDR3 length equals 15 residues. CDR3 in amino acids: CASRPVGIANYGYTF. Here the CDR3 DNA reads TGTGCCAGCAGGCCCGTCGGAATCGCTAACTATGGCTACACCTTC.

The chain uses TRBV13 and TRBJ2-7, with D possibly called TRBD1 or TRBD2 (6 bases each). Trimming pared 2 bases from V and 2 bases from J, leaving 16 bases between. This CDR3 has 16 residues. From germline, CDR1 is PRHDT and CDR2 FYEKMQ (reference sequence). The CDR3 DNA follows: TGTGCCAGCAGCTTACGTTCGGAGGGGGAGGCCTACGAGCAGTACTTC. This gives the protein CASSLRSEGEAYEQYF. The whole variable domain, remainder taken from reference TRBV13 and TRBJ2-7, is AAGVIQSPRHLIKEKRETATLKCYPIPRHDTVYWYQQGPGQDPQFLISFYEKMQSDKGSIPDRFSAQQFSDYHSELNMSSLELGDSALYFCASSLRSEGEAYEQYFGPGTRLTVT.

This clone was observed once. The V gene is TRBV19, the J gene TRBJ1-5, with 7 positions matching TRBD1. Germline CDR1 LNHDA, CDR2 SQIVND (reference sequence). V gave up 4 bases and J gave up 0 bases; unmatched junction bases: 12. This CDR3 has 18 residues. The CDR3: CASSTVPGQFYSNQPQHF. As DNA, the CDR3 is TGTGCCAGTAGTACAGTCCCGGGACAGTTTTATAGCAATCAGCCCCAGCATTTT.

This clone was found once. The DNA of the CDR3 is TGCGCCAGCAGCCAAGGAGGACAACCCGGGGGCAATGAGCAGTTCTTC. It encodes CASSQGGQPGGNEQFF. The V call is TRBV4-3, the J call TRBJ2-1, with D perhaps TRBD2 (6 bases). The V and J ends lost 1 base and 6 bases respectively, with 16 bases between them. The CDR3 has 16 amino acids. Germline V gene sequence: CDR1 LGHNA, CDR2 YSLEER.

The chain recombines TRBV19 with TRBJ1-1; TRBD1 is a possible D gene (5 bases). Between the trimmed V and J ends, which lost 3 bases and 5 bases, there was a span of 16 bases. The germline V gene has CDR1 LNHDA and CDR2 SQIVND (reference sequence). This CDR3 comprises 15 residues. The CDR3 is CASSMGPLPWTEAFF. CDR3 DNA: TGTGCCAGTAGTATGGGACCCTTACCATGGACTGAAGCTTTCTTT.

This clone appeared once. This chain joins TRBV7-6 and TRBJ2-7; the match to TRBD1 covers 8 bases. Germline CDR1 and CDR2: SGHVS and FNYEAQ. The CDR3 runs 14 residues. V shed 4 bases and J 6 bases; nucleotides not matched to a gene: 8. CDR3 nucleotide sequence: TGTGCCAGCAGCTCTCGGACAGGGCTTCGCGAGCAGTACTTC. Its protein product is CASSSRTGLREQYF.

The chain is built from TRBV9 and TRBJ1-2; D is perhaps TRBD1 (5 bases). Germline V gene data show CDR1 as SGDLS and CDR2 as YYNGEE. V was shortened by 4 bases and J by 7 bases, with 17 bases between the two germline ends. This CDR3 has 14 amino acids. The CDR3 nucleotides are TGTGCCAGCAGCTCCACTCAGGGCCGCGGTGGCTACACCTTC. This codes for CASSSTQGRGGYTF. The variable domain in full, with the rest retrieved from reference TRBV9 and TRBJ1-2, is DSGVTQTPKHLITATGQRVTLRCSPRSGDLSVYWYQQSLDQGLQFLIQYYNGEERAKGNILERFSAQQFPDLHSELNLSSLELGDSALYFCASSSTQGRGGYTFGSGTRLTVV.

The rearrangement links TRBV6-6 to TRBJ2-7; D gene ambiguous. The V end lost 7 bases, the J end lost 1 base, and 14 bases lay between the germline ends. The CDR3 is 14 residues long. Germline loops: CDR1 MNHNY, CDR2 SVGAGI (reference sequence). In DNA, the CDR3 is TGTGCCAGCACCTACCACGGGCAATCCTACGAGCAGTACTTC. Its protein is CASTYHGQSYEQYF.

V gene TRBV15 combines with J gene TRBJ2-5; TRBD2 aligns across 15 bases. The V gene end was trimmed by 7 bases and the J gene end by 1 base; junction bases not matched to a gene: 7. Germline values: CDR1 LNHNV, CDR2 YYDKDF (reference sequence). The CDR3 sequence is 17 residues long. The CDR3 sequence: CATTSGLAGGGQETQYF. The CDR3 DNA sequence: TGTGCCACCACCTCAGGACTAGCGGGAGGGGGCCAAGAGACCCAGTACTTC.

Comments on this clone: Sequence at one end of the junction differs from germline and may be a read error. V is TRBV7-9 and J is TRBJ2-3, with 8 bases lining up with TRBD2. This CDR3 has 14 amino acids. Looked up from germline, CDR1 is SEHNR and CDR2 is FQNEAQ (reference sequence). CDR3 nucleotide sequence: TGTGCCAGCAGCATAGCGGGAAAGCCAGATACGCAGTATTTT. The encoded protein is CASSIAGKPDTQYF.